This TCR beta chain appears in the sequencing data of a study of read filtering for tumor transcriptome and immune sequencing. Study summary: TCR-mapped reads were about 4 to 11 million with IR-seq versus roughly 75 to 1,400 with RNA-seq.

This clonotype has ten or more counts. Molecular barcoded adaptors covering alpha/delta and beta/gamma chains were used on roughly 370 ng RNA. TCRdb itself ran the reads through MiXCR, one entry per CDR3 protein. The sample contains some 40,000 distinct CDR3 sequences, roughly 13% of which appear only once. This sequence originates from a donor at least 40 years old with multiple myeloma. The sequencing input was a population of CD138-negative cells sorted from bone marrow.

Written as DNA, the CDR3 is TGTGCCAGCAGCCGATCCGGGACTTCAAACATTCAGTACTTC. Its protein product is CASSRSGTSNIQYF. This chain uses TRBV3-1 with TRBJ2-4; a weak D match, TRBD2 (6 bases). The CDR3 runs 14 residues. Germline V gene lookup returns CDR1 LGHDT and CDR2 YNNKEL (reference sequence). Trimming stripped 4 bases from V and 6 bases from J, with 13 bases between. Based on the CDR3 plus reference TRBV3-1 and TRBJ2-4, the full variable domain is DTAVSQTPKYLVTQMGNDKSIKCEQNLGHDTMYWYKQDSKKFLKIMFSYNNKELIINETVPNRFSPKSPDKAHLNLHINSLELGDSAVYFCASSRSGTSNIQYFGAGTRLSVL.